These 17 T cell receptor beta chains came from one sample sequenced in a study of Tregs in tolerant kidney transplant recipients. Generated by immunoSEQ multiplex PCR, the TCRdb table keeps only in-frame clones and is missing some. The table lists about 31,000 clones. Recipients received nonmyeloablative bone marrow transplants from related graft donors, with transient mixed chimerism. The sequencing used CD4+ T cells from blood (PBMCs), collected 24 months after the transplant. Receptors were obtained from a human patient who received a combined kidney and bone marrow transplant. The graft donor may have contributed some T cells.

A word on this clone: The CDR3 end is not reached by the read, which stops 3 residues before it; the germline J gene fills it in. V usage is TRBV5-1 and J usage is TRBJ2-1; 10 bases are shared with TRBD2. V dropped 4 bases and J dropped 3; count of bases not matched to a gene: 4. Per germline, CDR1 SGHRS and CDR2 YFSETQ. CDR3 length: 15 residues. The CDR3 here is CASSGTSGDYNEQFF. CDR3 DNA, as far as it was read: TGCGCCAGCAGCGGTACTAGCGGGGACTACAATGAG.

About this clone: The read gets to within 3 residues of the CDR3 end, and the germline J gene fills in the rest. V is TRBV11-3 and J is TRBJ1-1, with unresolved D. CDR1 is SGHNT, CDR2 YENEEA, per germline. Deletions cut 4 bases from V and 0 bases from J, with 9 bases between. This CDR3 spans 14 amino acids. CDR3 bases read: TGTGCCAGCAGCTACGGAGGGCTGAACACTGAA. Amino acids: CASSYGGLNTE. The full CDR3 reads CASSYGGLNTEAFF.

CDR3 in amino acids: CATPPTVTEQYF. CDR3 DNA (partial): TGTGCCACCCCACCAACAGTTACCGAG. The V call is TRBV19, the J call TRBJ2-7; D is undetermined. The CDR3 extends 3 residues past the end of the read, so its final part is completed from the germline J gene. Trimming left V 10 bases short and J 6 bases short, with 16 bases between. Germline loops: CDR1 LNHDA, CDR2 SQIVND (reference sequence). CDR3 length equals 12 residues. The whole variable domain, filled in from reference TRBV19 and TRBJ2-7, reads DGGITQSPKYLFRKEGQNVTLSCEQNLNHDAMYWYRQDPGQGLRLIYYSQIVNDFQKGDIAEGYSVSREKKESFPLTVTSAQKNPTAFYLCATPPTVTEQYFGPGTRLTVT.

About this clone itself: The read terminates 3 residues before the CDR3 end, so the remaining end is supplied by the germline J gene. V and J are TRBV12-3 or TRBV12-4 and TRBJ2-3; D is unresolved. V gave up 6 bases and J gave up 7 bases, with 8 bases separating them. This CDR3 has 11 residues. The CDR3 protein is CASSPHYTQYF. Incomplete CDR3 DNA: TGTGCCAGCAGCCCCCATTATACG.

The CDR3 bases that were read are TGCAGTGCTAGAGATAGGGTGTCGAACACTGAA. Translated: CSARDRVSNTE. The whole CDR3 is CSARDRVSNTEAFF. This chain connects TRBV20-1 to TRBJ1-1; no clear D gene. The CDR3 goes on 3 residues after the read ends, and that part is filled in from the germline J gene. Deletions cut 0 bases from V and 1 base from J, with 9 bases between. The V gene's germline CDR1 is DFQATT and CDR2 SNEGSKA (reference sequence). There are 14 residues in the CDR3.

As for this clone: The read ends 3 residues before the CDR3 terminus; that terminus is restored from the germline J gene. This rearrangement joins TRBV10-2 to TRBJ2-1, with 13 bases fitting TRBD2. V gave up 7 bases and J gave up 7 bases; unmatched junction bases: 4. CDR1 and CDR2 (germline): WSHSY, SAAADI. The CDR3 is made up of 14 amino acids. CDR3 DNA (partial): TGCGCCAGCATTGGGACTAGCGGGGCGAATGAG. It is translated as CASIGTSGANE. The whole CDR3 reads CASIGTSGANEQFF.

About this clone itself: The missing CDR3 end, 3 residues past where the read stops, is filled in from the germline J gene. This rearrangement joins TRBV28 to TRBJ2-5, with 7 bases identical to TRBD1. V lost 6 bases to trimming and J lost 6 bases; unmatched junction nucleotides: 10. The germline gives CDR1 MDHEN, CDR2 SYDVKM. The CDR3 is made up of 14 amino acids. The covered CDR3 bases are TGTGCCAGCAGACGGGACAGCCTCGCGAAGACC. It encodes CASRRDSLAKT. From start to end, the CDR3 is CASRRDSLAKTQYF.

For this clone: The read ends 3 residues before the CDR3 terminus; that terminus is restored from the germline J gene. The V gene is TRBV20-1, the J gene TRBJ2-1; the D is unclear. Germline V gene sequence: CDR1 DFQATT, CDR2 SNEGSKA (reference sequence). The CDR3 totals 15 residues. V was cut by 6 bases and J by 0 bases, with 15 bases left in between. CDR3 DNA (partial): TGCAGTGCGCTCCCCCGCGGAAGCTCCTACAATGAG. This sequence encodes CSALPRGSSYNE. The whole CDR3 sequence is CSALPRGSSYNEQFF.

Details on this clone: The CDR3 extends 3 residues past the end of the read, so its final part is completed from the germline J gene. The chain recombines TRBV7-2 with TRBJ2-5; 10 bases map to TRBD1. V trimming: 6 bases; J trimming: 4 bases; junction bases outside the gene matches: 5. From germline, CDR1 is SGHTA and CDR2 FQGNSA. The CDR3 runs to 14 residues. CDR3 loop: CASSQDRGVETQYF. CDR3 DNA (partial): TGTGCCAGCAGTCAGGACAGGGGGGTAGAGACC.

As to this clone: The missing CDR3 end, 3 residues past where the read stops, is filled in from the germline J gene. The rearrangement joins TRBV20-1 to TRBJ2-3; 11 nucleotides line up with TRBD2. This CDR3 is 15 amino acids long. CDR1 is DFQATT and CDR2 is SNEGSKA in the germline V gene (reference sequence). The V gene end was trimmed by 6 bases and the J gene end by 8 bases; junction bases not matched to a gene: 13. The CDR3: CSAGGLAGGEGTQYF. CDR3 DNA (partial): TGCAGTGCGGGGGGGCTAGCGGGAGGCGAGGGTACG.

With respect to this clone: The read comes to an end 3 residues before the CDR3 does, leaving the germline J gene to fill in the end. The rearrangement joins TRBV10-3 to TRBJ1-1; D unclear. Per the germline V gene, CDR1 is ENHRY and CDR2 is SYGVKD. V lost 0 bases to trimming and J lost 1 base, with 6 bases between them. The CDR3 loop spans 14 amino acids. CDR3 sequence: CAISESRQNTEAFF. The sequenced CDR3 bases are TGTGCCATCAGTGAGTCCCGACAGAACACTGAA.

In the case of this clone: Read data end 3 residues before the CDR3 end; the end is taken from the germline J gene. This chain uses TRBV29-1 with TRBJ2-1, with 8 bases matching TRBD1. CDR1 and CDR2 (germline): SQVTM, ANQGSEA. This CDR3 spans 14 amino acids. Trimming cost V 5 bases and J 0 bases; bases outside gene matches: 3. CDR3 amino acids: CSVPTGGSYNEQFF. The covered CDR3 bases are TGCAGCGTTCCTACAGGGGGCTCCTACAATGAG.

This clone is classed as medium-sized by frequency. With the read ending 3 residues before the CDR3 end, the germline J gene is used to fill in that end. This rearrangement joins TRBV6-2 or TRBV6-3 to TRBJ2-3, with TRBD2 matching over 10 bases. J gave up 6 bases and V 3 bases, and 9 bases lay outside the gene matches. The germline V gene has CDR1 MNHEY and CDR2 SVGEGT. The CDR3 spans 16 residues. This chain's CDR3 is CASSYRSSGGPDTQYF. The covered CDR3 bases are TGTGCCAGCAGTTATCGGTCTAGCGGGGGTCCGGATACG.

As for this clone: The read terminates 3 residues before the CDR3 end, so the remaining end is supplied by the germline J gene. The gene calls are TRBV30 and TRBJ1-6; 7 bases match TRBD1. This CDR3 has 14 residues. The V gene's germline CDR1 is GTSNPN and CDR2 SVGIG (reference sequence). Trimming at V came to 0 bases and at J to 9 bases, leaving 5 bases not matched to a gene. The DNA read from the CDR3 is TGTGCCTGGAGTGTATTGCAGGGGGTTTCACCC. Amino acids: CAWSVLQGVSP. The complete CDR3 sequence is CAWSVLQGVSPLHF.

On this clone itself: The read ends 3 residues before the CDR3 terminus; that terminus is restored from the germline J gene. This chain joins TRBV28 and TRBJ2-7, with D perhaps matching TRBD2 (6 bases). V lost 6 bases, J lost 2 bases, and 14 bases lay in between. CDR3 length: 14 residues. Per germline, CDR1 MDHEN and CDR2 SYDVKM. The CDR3 DNA, read in part, is TGTGCCAGCAGCCAGGGACTTTCCACCTACGAG. Residues: CASSQGLSTYE. The entire CDR3 sequence reads CASSQGLSTYEQYF.

The covered CDR3 bases are TGTGCCAGCAGCTTAGAACAGGGGGTTTCACCC. Protein product: CASSLEQGVSP. The entire CDR3 protein reads CASSLEQGVSPLHF. V and J are TRBV7-2 and TRBJ1-6; 8 bases align to TRBD1. The read ends 3 residues shy of where the CDR3 ends; the end is completed using the germline J gene. The trim removed 1 base at V and 9 bases at J, leaving 2 bases unmatched. Germline-derived CDR1 and CDR2 are SGHTA and FQGNSA. The CDR3 covers 14 residues.

Note on this clone: The observed sequence ends 3 residues before the CDR3 terminus, with the missing tail filled in from the germline J gene. The V and J genes are TRBV18 and TRBJ2-1, with 11 bases matching TRBD1. The CDR3 has 16 amino acids. J was trimmed by 8 bases and V by 3 bases; bases with no gene match: 9. The germline gives CDR1 KGHSH, CDR2 LQKENI. The CDR3 protein is CASSPPGGTGGHEQFF. The sequenced CDR3 bases are TGTGCCAGCTCACCCCCCGGGGGGACAGGGGGGCATGAG. The full variable domain, rest sourced from reference TRBV18 and TRBJ2-1, is NAGVMQNPRHLVRRRGQEARLRCSPMKGHSHVYWYRQLPEEGLKFMVYLQKENIIDESGMPKERFSAEFPKEGPSILRIQQVVRGDSAAYFCASSPPGGTGGHEQFFGPGTRLTVL.